The next 21 T cell receptor beta chains were all read from a single sample in a study of cytomegalovirus exposure and HLA in healthy donors. 13 Jbeta primers and 60 Vbeta primers were used for the PCR. Only in-frame clones appear in the TCRdb table, and some are missing; sequencing was by immunoSEQ multiplex PCR. The repertoire consists of some 56,000 clones, with around three fifths occurring once and the leading ten covering over 9.5%. Sequenced input: PBMCs. The receptors derive from a human donor in good health.

This clone came up a few times. V and J are TRBV27 and TRBJ2-1; 7 bases are a match to TRBD1. This CDR3 contains 16 residues. The germline V gene encodes CDR1 MNHEY and CDR2 SMNVEV (reference sequence). Trimming took 4 bases from V and 0 from J; bases not matched to a gene: 6. The CDR3 nucleotides read TGTGCCAGCAGTTCGGGACAGATCCCCTCCTACAATGAGCAGTTCTTC. Protein product: CASSSGQIPSYNEQFF.

Notes on this clone: A read error may account for a junction end that differs from germline. This rearrangement joins TRBV7-7 to TRBJ2-5, with TRBD2 as a possible D gene (6 bases). Per the germline V gene, CDR1 is SSHAT and CDR2 is FNYEAQ (reference sequence). The CDR3 totals 14 residues. CDR3: CASSLIADQETQYF. DNA for the CDR3: TGTGCTAGCAGCTTGATAGCGGATCAAGAGACCCAGTACTTC.

In its sample, this clone was seen many times. This rearrangement joins TRBV4-1 to TRBJ1-2, with 7 bases fitting TRBD1. Germline V CDR1 and CDR2: MGHRA, YSYEKL. The CDR3 is 13 amino acids. Trimming cost V 5 bases and J 6 bases; bases outside gene matches: 6. This CDR3 reads CASSLTGIDGYTF. In DNA form, the CDR3 reads TGCGCCAGCAGCTTGACAGGGATAGATGGCTACACCTTC.

V and J are TRBV18 and TRBJ2-4; D gene uncertain. Trimming took off 0 bases at V and 6 bases at J, with 9 bases between the two ends. CDR3 size: 14 residues. Germline-derived CDR1 and CDR2 are KGHSH and LQKENI. CDR3 coding DNA: TGTGCCAGCTCACCACCGGTCGGCGGAAACATTCAGTACTTC. Translating gives CASSPPVGGNIQYF. The variable domain in full, completed from reference TRBV18 and TRBJ2-4, reads NAGVMQNPRHLVRRRGQEARLRCSPMKGHSHVYWYRQLPEEGLKFMVYLQKENIIDESGMPKERFSAEFPKEGPSILRIQQVVRGDSAAYFCASSPPVGGNIQYFGAGTRLSVL.

The chain uses TRBV7-9 and TRBJ1-6, with 9 bases lining up with TRBD1. V dropped 4 bases and J dropped 7; count of bases not matched to a gene: 11. This CDR3 is 17 amino acids long. Germline V gene sequence: CDR1 SEHNR, CDR2 FQNEAQ (reference sequence). This chain's CDR3 is CASSSLLRDRENSPLHF. The CDR3 DNA follows: TGTGCCAGCAGCTCCTTACTCCGGGACAGGGAGAATTCACCCCTCCACTTT.

J is TRBJ2-7 and V is TRBV18; D may be TRBD1 (6 bases). Trimming stripped 4 bases from V and 7 bases from J, with 20 bases between. Germline CDR1 reads KGHSH; CDR2 reads LQKENI. CDR3 length: 15 residues. CDR3 bases: TGTGCCAGCTCACGTGACCAGGGGCCGACCGAGGAGCAGTACTTC. This gives the protein CASSRDQGPTEEQYF.

This chain uses TRBV7-9 with TRBJ2-3, with D unclear. Germline V CDR1 and CDR2: SEHNR, FQNEAQ (reference sequence). The CDR3 loop spans 13 amino acids. Trimming removed 2 bases from V and 6 bases from J, with 9 bases in between. CDR3 in amino acids: CASSLRLLDTQYF. Here the CDR3 DNA reads TGTGCCAGCAGCTTACGACTGCTGGATACGCAGTATTTT.

This clone appeared a few times. The V gene is TRBV5-4, the J gene TRBJ2-5, with TRBD2 identical over 11 bases. This CDR3 region has 15 residues. The germline gives CDR1 SGHNT, CDR2 YYREEE (reference sequence). The ends lost 5 bases at V and 5 bases at J; junction bases unmatched: 8. CDR3 residues: CASRPGTSGAETQYF. In DNA form, the CDR3 reads TGTGCCAGCAGACCCGGGACTAGCGGAGCGGAGACCCAGTACTTC. The entire variable domain, with the rest obtained from reference TRBV5-4 and TRBJ2-5, is as follows: ETGVTQSPTHLIKTRGQQVTLRCSSQSGHNTVSWYQQALGQGPQFIFQYYREEENGRGNFPPRFSGLQFPNYSSELNVNALELDDSALYLCASRPGTSGAETQYFGPGTRLLVL.

This clone was counted only a few times. The chain joins TRBV11-3 to TRBJ2-5; a weak D match, TRBD1 (5 bases). Trimming removed 6 bases from V and 0 bases from J, with 11 bases in between. Germline values: CDR1 SGHNT, CDR2 YENEEA. CDR3 size: 14 residues. The CDR3 DNA sequence: TGTGCCAGCAGAACTACCAGGGACCAAGAGACCCAGTACTTC. Its translation: CASRTTRDQETQYF.

The V gene is TRBV7-6, the J gene TRBJ2-7, with 8 bases fitting TRBD1. The trim removed 5 bases at V and 5 bases at J, leaving 8 bases unmatched. Germline CDR1 and CDR2: SGHVS and FNYEAQ. The CDR3 covers 14 residues. CDR3 nucleotides: TGTGCCAGCAGCCAAGGACAGGGAGCCGACGAGCAGTACTTC. Translated, it gives CASSQGQGADEQYF.

In this sample, this clone turned up a few times. The chain uses TRBV19 and TRBJ1-1; D unclear. Trimming cost V 2 bases and J 0 bases, with 13 bases left between them. This CDR3 contains 16 residues. Germline lookup yields CDR1 LNHDA and CDR2 SQIVND (reference sequence). CDR3 region: CASSISSRGLNTEAFF. The CDR3 DNA follows: TGTGCCAGTAGTATATCTTCTCGAGGGCTGAACACTGAAGCTTTCTTT.

This chain connects TRBV15 to TRBJ1-5; 9 nucleotides agree with TRBD1. V shed 2 bases and J 4 bases; nucleotides not matched to a gene: 3. In germline, CDR1 is LNHNV, CDR2 YYDKDF (reference sequence). The CDR3 consists of 15 residues. The CDR3 loop reads CATSRLGQGNQPQHF. Written as DNA, the CDR3 is TGTGCCACCAGCAGACTAGGACAGGGGAATCAGCCCCAGCATTTT.

This clone has just a few counts. The chain couples TRBV4-1 to TRBJ1-2, with D possibly TRBD1 on 6 matching bases. CDR3 length equals 15 residues. Germline values: CDR1 MGHRA, CDR2 YSYEKL. V lost 4 bases and J lost 8, with 20 bases in between. The CDR3 reads CASSPGSFGGGGYTF. CDR3 bases: TGCGCCAGCAGCCCAGGATCCTTCGGGGGGGGCGGCTACACCTTC.

This chain links TRBV6-1 with TRBJ2-1; 11 nucleotides line up with TRBD2. The J segment lost 5 bases and the V segment lost 8 bases, leaving 5 bases of the junction unmatched. The CDR3 has 14 amino acids. From germline, CDR1 is MNHNS and CDR2 SASEGT. CDR3 residues: CASGLAGGHNEQFF. The CDR3 region has the DNA TGTGCCAGCGGGCTAGCGGGGGGACACAATGAGCAGTTCTTC.

V and J are TRBV4-1 and TRBJ1-1; 7 bases map to TRBD1. The germline V gene encodes CDR1 MGHRA and CDR2 YSYEKL. V shed 5 bases, J shed 0 bases, and the junction held 3 bases outside the gene matches. This CDR3 region has 14 residues. The CDR3: CASSVGQLNTEAFF. Written as DNA, the CDR3 is TGCGCCAGCAGCGTGGGACAGCTGAACACTGAAGCTTTCTTT.

A remark on this clone: An end of the junction differs from the germline gene, which may be a read error. The chain joins TRBV18 to TRBJ2-7, with a tentative D call TRBD2 (6 bases). CDR1 KGHSH and CDR2 LQKENI come from the germline V gene. The CDR3 has 13 residues. The CDR3 region has the DNA TGTGCCAGCTCGCCACCGACTAGTAACGAGCAGTACTTC. Amino acids: CASSPPTSNEQYF.

This clone was seen a handful of times. The chain joins TRBV19 to TRBJ2-2; D possibly corresponds to TRBD2 (6 bases). Germline-derived CDR1 and CDR2 are LNHDA and SQIVND (reference sequence). The CDR3 spans 20 residues. V was clipped by 6 bases and J by 0 bases, with 26 bases between them. CDR3 sequence (DNA): TGTGCCAGTAGAACTCCGGGACGAGCGGGCGGAACCTCGAACACCGGGGAGCTGTTTTTT. Protein product: CASRTPGRAGGTSNTGELFF.

This clone has just one count. This rearrangement joins TRBV5-3 to TRBJ2-3, with TRBD2 as a possible D gene (6 bases). TRBV5-3 is marked as an open reading frame, function uncertain. This CDR3 spans 16 amino acids. Trimming removed 2 bases at V and 4 bases at J, with 17 bases between. The CDR3: CARSFFGDSHPDTQYF. CDR3 DNA sequence: TGTGCCAGAAGCTTTTTCGGGGACTCGCACCCAGATACGCAGTATTTT.

The gene calls are TRBV2 and TRBJ1-2; 8 positions agree with TRBD1. Germline lookup yields CDR1 SNHLY and CDR2 FYNNEI. This CDR3 has 13 residues. Unmatched junction bases numbered 4, after V lost 7 bases and J lost 3 bases. The CDR3, as DNA: TGTGCCAGCAAGAACAGGGGGGACTATGGCTACACCTTC. It yields the protein CASKNRGDYGYTF.

This sequence joins TRBV28 and TRBJ1-1, with D unclear. The CDR3 runs to 11 residues. The ends were cut back, 8 bases at V and 13 bases at J, with 17 bases in the middle. CDR1 and CDR2 (germline): MDHEN, SYDVKM. Here the CDR3 reads CASGPVQNIFF. The CDR3 nucleotides are TGTGCCAGCGGGCCGGTCCAAAATATTTTCTTT.

The chain employs TRBV7-9 and TRBJ1-1, with no clear D. The CDR3 runs to 13 residues. Germline loops: CDR1 SEHNR, CDR2 FQNEAQ (reference sequence). Trimming removed 2 bases at V and 4 bases at J, with 8 bases between. The CDR3 loop is CASSLRGFTEAFF. In DNA, the CDR3 is TGTGCCAGCAGCTTACGAGGGTTCACTGAAGCTTTCTTT.